The 12 T cell receptor beta chains below come from one sample, sequenced in a study of graft-versus-host responses after intestinal transplantation. Sequencing was performed with immunoSEQ multiplex PCR; in TCRdb, only in-frame clones are kept and a portion is missing. The sample includes around 17,000 clones, about 90% of them seen just once. The sequences come from PBMCs, collected 110 days after intestinal transplant. These receptors originate from a human patient who received an intestinal transplant, so some T cells may come from the graft donor.

J is TRBJ1-1 and V is TRBV21-1. TRBV21-1 is a pseudogene locus. The CDR3 loop spans 17 amino acids. The CDR3 DNA follows: TGTGCCAGCAGGCGCGAAGTAGCTACACAAATTCGCACTGAAGCTTTCTTT. Translating it yields CASRREVATQIRTEAFF.

This clone was recorded once. The rearrangement joins TRBV7-9 to TRBJ2-4, with D unclear. V was pared by 8 bases and J by 7 bases, with 21 bases between. Germline V gene sequence: CDR1 SEHNR, CDR2 FQNEAQ (reference sequence). The CDR3 totals 15 residues. DNA of the CDR3: TGTGCCAGCTCAATCCCGGCCAATTCGCGGAACATTCAGTACTTC. This gives the protein CASSIPANSRNIQYF.

The J gene is TRBJ2-2, the V gene TRBV18; the D is unclear. Germline V gene lookup returns CDR1 KGHSH and CDR2 LQKENI. Trimming shortened V by 4 bases and J by 4 bases, and 10 bases separated the two germline ends. CDR3 length: 14 amino acids. The DNA for the CDR3 is TGTGCCAGCTCACAGAAGACGGGCACCGGGGAGCTGTTTTTT. This gives the protein CASSQKTGTGELFF. The full variable domain, rest sourced from reference TRBV18 and TRBJ2-2, is NAGVMQNPRHLVRRRGQEARLRCSPMKGHSHVYWYRQLPEEGLKFMVYLQKENIIDESGMPKERFSAEFPKEGPSILRIQQVVRGDSAAYFCASSQKTGTGELFFGEGSRLTVL.

The chain joins TRBV2 to TRBJ1-3, with D unclear. From germline, CDR1 is SNHLY and CDR2 FYNNEI. CDR3 size: 12 residues. The ends were cut back, 8 bases at V and 0 bases at J, with 5 bases in the middle. CDR3 loop: CASGVSGNTIYF. For the CDR3, the DNA is TGTGCCAGCGGGGTCTCTGGAAACACCATATATTTT.

The gene calls are TRBV25-1 and TRBJ2-1; 11 nucleotides line up with TRBD2. V gave up 1 base and J gave up 6 bases; unmatched junction bases: 5. Germline V lookup: CDR1 MGHDK, CDR2 SYGVNS. There are 16 residues in the CDR3. The DNA of the CDR3 is TGTGCCAGCAGTGAATCCCGTAGCGGGAGGGCCAATGAGCAGTTCTTC. Its protein is CASSESRSGRANEQFF.

The chain carries TRBV6-5 and TRBJ1-1; D gene uncertain. Trimming left V 5 bases short and J 1 base short, with 8 bases between. The CDR3 is 13 residues long. CDR1 and CDR2 (germline): MNHEY, SVGAGI. CDR3 nucleotide sequence: TGTGCCAGCAGTCCGATCGAGAACACTGAAGCTTTCTTT. Amino acid sequence: CASSPIENTEAFF.

The chain has TRBV28 and TRBJ2-7; TRBD2 matches at 14 bases. V gave up 7 bases and J gave up 5 bases; unmatched junction bases: 7. Germline loops: CDR1 MDHEN, CDR2 SYDVKM. The CDR3 runs to 15 residues. The CDR3 region has the DNA TGTGCCAGCACCTTGGGACTAGCGGGAGAAAACGAGCAGTACTTC. Residues: CASTLGLAGENEQYF.

This rearrangement joins TRBV29-1 to TRBJ2-7; 8 bases agree with TRBD1. V lost 6 bases and J lost 6; bases outside the gene matches: 7. The V gene's germline CDR1 is SQVTM and CDR2 ANQGSEA. CDR3 length: 12 amino acids. CDR3 DNA sequence: TGCAGCGTCCGTTCAGGGGGCGGCGAGCAGTACTTC. Translating it yields CSVRSGGGEQYF.

The chain combines TRBV29-1 with TRBJ1-1; D gene ambiguous. V lost 3 bases and J 2 bases, leaving 4 bases between the germline ends. From germline, CDR1 is SQVTM and CDR2 ANQGSEA. The CDR3 length is 11 residues. CDR3 DNA sequence: TGCAGCGTTGAGGGCAACACTGAAGCTTTCTTT. Protein: CSVEGNTEAFF.

The chain is built from TRBV5-1 and TRBJ1-2; TRBD1 is a possible D gene (6 bases). V lost 4 bases, J lost 5 bases, and 12 bases lay in between. In germline, CDR1 is SGHRS, CDR2 YFSETQ. The CDR3 covers 13 residues. CDR3 loop: CASSPEGEYGYTF. CDR3 bases: TGCGCCAGCAGCCCGGAGGGGGAATATGGCTACACCTTC.

V gene TRBV7-8 combines with J gene TRBJ2-1; D possibly corresponds to TRBD2 (6 bases). Trimming pared 1 base from V and 3 bases from J, leaving 7 bases between. From germline, CDR1 is SGHVS and CDR2 FQNEAQ. CDR3 length: 14 residues. CDR3 DNA sequence: TGTGCCAGCAGCTTAGTGGGACTCTACAATGAGCAGTTCTTC. This gives the protein CASSLVGLYNEQFF.

This clone was detected only once. CDR3 bases: TGTGCCAGCACCGGCGACAGATCTAACACTGAAGCTTTCTTT. This translates into CASTGDRSNTEAFF. The V and J genes are TRBV28 and TRBJ1-1; the D gene is possibly TRBD1 (5 bases). Between the trimmed V and J ends, which lost 7 bases and 2 bases, there was a span of 14 bases. Germline V gene sequence: CDR1 MDHEN, CDR2 SYDVKM. The CDR3 contains 14 residues.